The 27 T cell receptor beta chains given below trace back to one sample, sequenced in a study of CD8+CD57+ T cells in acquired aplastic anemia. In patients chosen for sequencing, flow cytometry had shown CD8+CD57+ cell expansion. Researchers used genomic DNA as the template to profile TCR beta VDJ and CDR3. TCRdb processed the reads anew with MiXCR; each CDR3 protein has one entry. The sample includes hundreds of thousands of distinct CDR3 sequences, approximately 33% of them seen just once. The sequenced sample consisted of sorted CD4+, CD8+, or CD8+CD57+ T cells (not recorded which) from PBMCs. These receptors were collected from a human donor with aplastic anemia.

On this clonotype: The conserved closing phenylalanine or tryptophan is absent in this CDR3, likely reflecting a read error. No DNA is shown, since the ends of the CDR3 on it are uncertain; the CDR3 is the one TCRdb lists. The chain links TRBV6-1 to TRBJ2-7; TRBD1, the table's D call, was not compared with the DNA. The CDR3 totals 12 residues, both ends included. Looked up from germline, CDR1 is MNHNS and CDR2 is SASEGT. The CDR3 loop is CASSANGGQPTI.

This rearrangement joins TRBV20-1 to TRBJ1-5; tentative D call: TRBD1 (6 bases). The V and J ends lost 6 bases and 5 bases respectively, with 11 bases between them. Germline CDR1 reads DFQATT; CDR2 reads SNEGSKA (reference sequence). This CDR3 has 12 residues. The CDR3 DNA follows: TGCAGTGCAGGGGGGGACCATCAGCCCCAGCATTTT. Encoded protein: CSAGGDHQPQHF.

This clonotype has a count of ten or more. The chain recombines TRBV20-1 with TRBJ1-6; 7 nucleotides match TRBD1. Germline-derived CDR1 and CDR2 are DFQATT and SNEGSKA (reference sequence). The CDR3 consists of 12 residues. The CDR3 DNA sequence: TGCGGGGGATTAACAGGGGAGTCACCCCTCCACTTT. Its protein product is CGGLTGESPLHF.

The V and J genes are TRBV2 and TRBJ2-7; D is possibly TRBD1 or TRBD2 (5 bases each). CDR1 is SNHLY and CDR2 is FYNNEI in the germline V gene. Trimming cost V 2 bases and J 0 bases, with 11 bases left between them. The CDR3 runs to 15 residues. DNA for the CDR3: TGTGCCAGCAGTGAATTTCGGGACGGCTCCTACGAGCAGTACTTC. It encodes CASSEFRDGSYEQYF.

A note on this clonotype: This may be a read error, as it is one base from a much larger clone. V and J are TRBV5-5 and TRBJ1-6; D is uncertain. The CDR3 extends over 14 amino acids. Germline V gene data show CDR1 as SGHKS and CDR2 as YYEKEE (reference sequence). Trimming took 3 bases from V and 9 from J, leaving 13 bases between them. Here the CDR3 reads CASSSLQRSSPLHF. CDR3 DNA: TGTGCCAGCAGCTCCCTGCAACGGTCTTCACCCCTCCACTTT.

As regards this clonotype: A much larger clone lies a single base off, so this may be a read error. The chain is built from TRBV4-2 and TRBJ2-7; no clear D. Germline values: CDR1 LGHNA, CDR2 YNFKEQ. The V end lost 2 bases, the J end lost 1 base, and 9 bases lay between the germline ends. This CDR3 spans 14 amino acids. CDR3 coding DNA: TGTGCCAGCAGCCAATCTTCCGATTCCTACGAGCAGTACTTC. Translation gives CASSQSSDSYEQYF.

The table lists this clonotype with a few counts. In DNA form, the CDR3 reads TGCGCCAGCAGCCCGGTGGTGGACACTGAAGCTTTCTTT. Amino acid sequence: CASSPVVDTEAFF. This sequence joins TRBV5-1 and TRBJ1-1; no clear D gene. The CDR3 runs 13 residues. V dropped 4 bases and J dropped 3 bases, with 10 bases sitting between them. Germline CDR1 is SGHRS and CDR2 is YFSETQ. The full variable domain, completed using reference TRBV5-1 and TRBJ1-1, is KAGVTQTPRYLIKTRGQQVTLSCSPISGHRSVSWYQQTPGQGLQFLFEYFSETQRNKGNFPGRFSGRQFSNSRSEMNVSTLELGDSALYLCASSPVVDTEAFFGQGTRLTVV.

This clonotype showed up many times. CDR3 sequence: CASQQGTSEAFF. The CDR3 DNA reads TGTGCCAGTCAACAGGGTACCTCTGAAGCTTTCTTT. The gene calls are TRBV19 and TRBJ1-1, with a weak D call TRBD1 (6 bases). The CDR3 spans 12 residues. Germline lookup yields CDR1 LNHDA and CDR2 SQIVND (reference sequence). Trimming cost V 8 bases and J 6 bases, with 13 bases left between them.

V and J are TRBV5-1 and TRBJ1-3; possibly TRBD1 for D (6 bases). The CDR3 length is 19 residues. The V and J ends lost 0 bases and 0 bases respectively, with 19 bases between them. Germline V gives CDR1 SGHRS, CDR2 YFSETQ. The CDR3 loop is CASSLEFRGHGSSGNTIYF. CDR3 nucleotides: TGCGCCAGCAGCTTGGAGTTCAGGGGACACGGCTCCTCTGGAAACACCATATATTTT.

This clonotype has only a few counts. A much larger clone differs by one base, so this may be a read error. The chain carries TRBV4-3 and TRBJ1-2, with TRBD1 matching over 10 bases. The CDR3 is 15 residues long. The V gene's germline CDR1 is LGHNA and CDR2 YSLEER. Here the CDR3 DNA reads TGCGCCAGCAGCCGTACGGACAGGGGGGACTATGGCTGCACCTTC. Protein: CASSRTDRGDYGCTF.

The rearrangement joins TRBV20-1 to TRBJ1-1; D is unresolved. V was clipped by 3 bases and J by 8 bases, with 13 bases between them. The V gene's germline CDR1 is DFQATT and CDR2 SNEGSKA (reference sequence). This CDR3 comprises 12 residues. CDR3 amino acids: CSARMGGNEAFF. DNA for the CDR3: TGCAGTGCTAGGATGGGCGGGAACGAAGCTTTCTTT.

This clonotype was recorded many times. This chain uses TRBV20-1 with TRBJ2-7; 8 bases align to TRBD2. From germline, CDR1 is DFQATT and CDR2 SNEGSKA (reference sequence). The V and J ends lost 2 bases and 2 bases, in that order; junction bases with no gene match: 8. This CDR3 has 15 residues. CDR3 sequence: CSARSSGSGTYEQYF. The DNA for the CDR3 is TGCAGTGCTAGATCCTCTGGTAGCGGGACCTACGAGCAGTACTTC.

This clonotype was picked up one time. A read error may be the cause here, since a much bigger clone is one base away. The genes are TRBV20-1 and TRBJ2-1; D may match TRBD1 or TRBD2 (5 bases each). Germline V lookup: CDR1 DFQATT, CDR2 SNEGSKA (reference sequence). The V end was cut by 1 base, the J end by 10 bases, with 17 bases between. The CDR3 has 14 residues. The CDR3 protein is CSARGQWGTYEQFF. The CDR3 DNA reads TGCAGTGCTAGAGGACAGTGGGGGACCTACGAGCAGTTCTTC.

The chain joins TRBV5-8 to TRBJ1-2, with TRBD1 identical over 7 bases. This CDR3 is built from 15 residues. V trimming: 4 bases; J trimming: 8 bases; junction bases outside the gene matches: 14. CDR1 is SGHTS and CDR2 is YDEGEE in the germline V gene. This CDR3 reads CASSQRQGPTMGYTF. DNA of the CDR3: TGTGCCAGCAGCCAAAGACAGGGACCTACTATGGGCTACACCTTC.

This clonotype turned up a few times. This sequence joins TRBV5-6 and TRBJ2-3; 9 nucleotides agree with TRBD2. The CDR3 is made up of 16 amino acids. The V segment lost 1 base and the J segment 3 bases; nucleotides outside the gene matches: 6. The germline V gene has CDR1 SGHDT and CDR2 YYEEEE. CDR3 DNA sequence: TGTGCCAGCAGCTTGTTAAGTAGCGGGGGTACAGATACGCAGTATTTT. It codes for CASSLLSSGGTDTQYF.

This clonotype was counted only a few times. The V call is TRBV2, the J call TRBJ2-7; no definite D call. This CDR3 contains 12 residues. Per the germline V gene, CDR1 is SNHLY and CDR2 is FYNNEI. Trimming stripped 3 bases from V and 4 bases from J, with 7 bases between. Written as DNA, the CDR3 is TGTGCCAGCAGTGATAACCGGTACGAGCAGTACTTC. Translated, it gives CASSDNRYEQYF.

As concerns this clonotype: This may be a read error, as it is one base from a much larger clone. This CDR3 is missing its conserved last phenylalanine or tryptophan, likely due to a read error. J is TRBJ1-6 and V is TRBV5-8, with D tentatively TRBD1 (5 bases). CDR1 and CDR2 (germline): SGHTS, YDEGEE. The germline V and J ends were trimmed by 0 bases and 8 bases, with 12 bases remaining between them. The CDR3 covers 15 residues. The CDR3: CASSLGAGIDSPLHS. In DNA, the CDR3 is TGTGCCAGCAGCTTGGGGGCAGGGATCGATTCACCCCTCCACTCT.

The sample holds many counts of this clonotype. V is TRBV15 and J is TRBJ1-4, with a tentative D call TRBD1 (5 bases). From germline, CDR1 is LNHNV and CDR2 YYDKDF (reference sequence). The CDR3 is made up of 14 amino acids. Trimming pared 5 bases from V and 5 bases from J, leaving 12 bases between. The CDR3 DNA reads TGTGCCACCAGCGCAGGGACCGTCAATGAAAAACTGTTTTTT. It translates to CATSAGTVNEKLFF.

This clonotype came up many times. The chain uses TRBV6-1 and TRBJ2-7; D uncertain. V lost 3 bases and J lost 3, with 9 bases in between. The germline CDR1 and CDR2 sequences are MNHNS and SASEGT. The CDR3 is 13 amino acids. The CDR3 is CASSEVRHYEQYF. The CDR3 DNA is TGTGCCAGCAGTGAGGTGCGGCACTACGAGCAGTACTTC.

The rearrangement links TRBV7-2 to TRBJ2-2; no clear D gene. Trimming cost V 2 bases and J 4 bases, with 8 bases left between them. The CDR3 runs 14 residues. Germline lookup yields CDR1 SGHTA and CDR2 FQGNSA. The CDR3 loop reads CASSLYQSTGELFF. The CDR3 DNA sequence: TGTGCCAGCAGCTTATACCAGAGCACCGGGGAGCTGTTTTTT.

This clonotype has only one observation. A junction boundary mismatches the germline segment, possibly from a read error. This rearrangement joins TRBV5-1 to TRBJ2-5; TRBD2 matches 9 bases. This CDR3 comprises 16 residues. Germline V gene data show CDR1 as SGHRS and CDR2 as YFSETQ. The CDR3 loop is CASSLATGGRGETQHF. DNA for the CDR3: TGCGCCAGCAGCTTGGCGACTGGCGGGAGGGGTGAGACCCAGCACTTC.

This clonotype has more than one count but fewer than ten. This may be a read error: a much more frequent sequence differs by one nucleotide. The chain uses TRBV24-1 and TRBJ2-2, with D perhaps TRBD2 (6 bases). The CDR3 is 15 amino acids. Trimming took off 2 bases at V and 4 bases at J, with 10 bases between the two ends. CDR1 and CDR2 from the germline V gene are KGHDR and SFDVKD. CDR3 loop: CATSDSGVSTGELFF. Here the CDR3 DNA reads TGTGCCACCAGTGATTCGGGGGTTTCCACCGGGGAGCTGTTTTTT.

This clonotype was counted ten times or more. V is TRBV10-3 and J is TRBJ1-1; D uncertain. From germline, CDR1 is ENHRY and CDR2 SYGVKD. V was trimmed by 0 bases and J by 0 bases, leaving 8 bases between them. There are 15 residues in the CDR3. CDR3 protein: CAISESELMNTEAFF. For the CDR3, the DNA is TGTGCCATCAGTGAGTCGGAGTTAATGAACACTGAAGCTTTCTTT.

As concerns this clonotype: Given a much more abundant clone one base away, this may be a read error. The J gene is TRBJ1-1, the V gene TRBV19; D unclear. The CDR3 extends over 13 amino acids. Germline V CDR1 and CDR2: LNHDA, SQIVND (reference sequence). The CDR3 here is CASTGIGNTGAFF. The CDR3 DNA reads TGTGCCAGTACGGGGATCGGGAACACTGGAGCTTTCTTT.

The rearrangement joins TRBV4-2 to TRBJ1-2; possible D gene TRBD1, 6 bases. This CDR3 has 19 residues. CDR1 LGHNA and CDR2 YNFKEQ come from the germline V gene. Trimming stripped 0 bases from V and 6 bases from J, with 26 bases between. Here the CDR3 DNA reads TGTGCCAGCAGCCAAGATCCCGCGGGGACAATCAACCTAAGGGATGGCTACACCTTC. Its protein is CASSQDPAGTINLRDGYTF.

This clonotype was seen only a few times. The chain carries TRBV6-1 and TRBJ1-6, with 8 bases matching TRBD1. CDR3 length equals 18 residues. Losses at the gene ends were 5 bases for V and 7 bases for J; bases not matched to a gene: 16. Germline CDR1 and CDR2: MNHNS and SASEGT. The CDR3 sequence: CASSPAGIRTGKNSPLHF. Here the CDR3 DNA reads TGTGCCAGCAGTCCGGCCGGAATAAGGACAGGGAAGAATTCACCCCTCCACTTT.

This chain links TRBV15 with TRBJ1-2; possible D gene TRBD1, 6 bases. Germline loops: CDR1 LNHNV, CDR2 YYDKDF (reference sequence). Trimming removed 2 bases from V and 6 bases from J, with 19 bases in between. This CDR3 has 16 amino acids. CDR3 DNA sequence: TGTGCCACCAGCAGAACAGCGGGAAAGGGGGGTGATGGCTACACCTTC. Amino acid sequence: CATSRTAGKGGDGYTF.